This T cell receptor (beta chain) derives from a study of lymphopenia after photon versus proton radiotherapy. This CDR3 is built from 16 residues. With 5 bases clipped from V and 0 bases from J, the junction kept 4 bases outside the gene matches. The V gene's germline CDR1 is KGHSH and CDR2 LQKENI. The data were produced by immunoSEQ multiplex PCR, yet TCRdb's version contains in-frame clones alone and is incomplete. The sample has over 50,000 clones, approximately 86% seen once. The chain links TRBV18 to TRBJ2-1; 10 bases match TRBD1. The starting material was peripheral blood, obtained from a patient treated with photon-based radiotherapy. This receptor was obtained from a man aged 35 to 55 with gastric cancer. The CDR3 DNA is TGTGCCAGCTCAGCGGACAGGGGGAGCTCCTACAATGAGCAGTTCTTC. It translates to CASSADRGSSYNEQFF.